Reported below is one T cell receptor beta chain. Its antigen is not identified. Data came from immunoSEQ multiplex PCR; TCRdb stores just in-frame clones and leaves some out. The table includes 65,000 to 95,000 clones, roughly 87% detected once. The source of the sample is a study of OX40 agonist ivuxolimab in advanced cancers. Whole-study findings and limits: Within 6 weeks, CD4+ and CD8+ blood T cells expanded clonally at 0.1 to 3.0 mg/kg.

Germline CDR1 SSHAT, CDR2 FNYEAQ (reference sequence). Trimming left V 5 bases short and J 12 bases short, with 14 bases between. The CDR3 contains 13 residues. The J gene is TRBJ2-6, the V gene TRBV7-7; tentatively, D is TRBD2 (6 bases). This sample comprised CD4+ or CD8+ T cells sorted from blood, obtained in a trial of the OX40 agonist ivuxolimab. The source is an adult with an advanced solid tumor such as melanoma, head and neck, liver or kidney cancer. CDR3 sequence reads: CASSPDGRGVLTF. The CDR3 nucleotides read TGTGCCAGCAGCCCTGACGGGCGGGGCGTCCTGACTTTC.